The TCR beta chain under discussion was sequenced for a study of T cell responses to AZD1222 COVID-19 vaccine. Sequenced by immunoSEQ multiplex PCR; TCRdb stores in-frame clones only, minus some. This sample carries roughly 150,000 clones, around 92% of them seen once, and the ten largest clones take less than 2.5%. This CDR3 region has 15 residues. The V end lost 0 bases, the J end lost 4 bases, and 13 bases lay between the germline ends. Germline CDR1 is SGHRS and CDR2 is YFSETQ. The receptor was isolated from an adult in good health. This specimen was peripheral blood, taken on day 0 of AZD1222 vaccination. The rearrangement joins TRBV5-1 to TRBJ1-1, with D hard to call. The DNA for the CDR3 is TGCGCCAGCAGCTTGGAGGGCAAGGGCATCACTGAAGCTTTCTTT. Translated: CASSLEGKGITEAFF.